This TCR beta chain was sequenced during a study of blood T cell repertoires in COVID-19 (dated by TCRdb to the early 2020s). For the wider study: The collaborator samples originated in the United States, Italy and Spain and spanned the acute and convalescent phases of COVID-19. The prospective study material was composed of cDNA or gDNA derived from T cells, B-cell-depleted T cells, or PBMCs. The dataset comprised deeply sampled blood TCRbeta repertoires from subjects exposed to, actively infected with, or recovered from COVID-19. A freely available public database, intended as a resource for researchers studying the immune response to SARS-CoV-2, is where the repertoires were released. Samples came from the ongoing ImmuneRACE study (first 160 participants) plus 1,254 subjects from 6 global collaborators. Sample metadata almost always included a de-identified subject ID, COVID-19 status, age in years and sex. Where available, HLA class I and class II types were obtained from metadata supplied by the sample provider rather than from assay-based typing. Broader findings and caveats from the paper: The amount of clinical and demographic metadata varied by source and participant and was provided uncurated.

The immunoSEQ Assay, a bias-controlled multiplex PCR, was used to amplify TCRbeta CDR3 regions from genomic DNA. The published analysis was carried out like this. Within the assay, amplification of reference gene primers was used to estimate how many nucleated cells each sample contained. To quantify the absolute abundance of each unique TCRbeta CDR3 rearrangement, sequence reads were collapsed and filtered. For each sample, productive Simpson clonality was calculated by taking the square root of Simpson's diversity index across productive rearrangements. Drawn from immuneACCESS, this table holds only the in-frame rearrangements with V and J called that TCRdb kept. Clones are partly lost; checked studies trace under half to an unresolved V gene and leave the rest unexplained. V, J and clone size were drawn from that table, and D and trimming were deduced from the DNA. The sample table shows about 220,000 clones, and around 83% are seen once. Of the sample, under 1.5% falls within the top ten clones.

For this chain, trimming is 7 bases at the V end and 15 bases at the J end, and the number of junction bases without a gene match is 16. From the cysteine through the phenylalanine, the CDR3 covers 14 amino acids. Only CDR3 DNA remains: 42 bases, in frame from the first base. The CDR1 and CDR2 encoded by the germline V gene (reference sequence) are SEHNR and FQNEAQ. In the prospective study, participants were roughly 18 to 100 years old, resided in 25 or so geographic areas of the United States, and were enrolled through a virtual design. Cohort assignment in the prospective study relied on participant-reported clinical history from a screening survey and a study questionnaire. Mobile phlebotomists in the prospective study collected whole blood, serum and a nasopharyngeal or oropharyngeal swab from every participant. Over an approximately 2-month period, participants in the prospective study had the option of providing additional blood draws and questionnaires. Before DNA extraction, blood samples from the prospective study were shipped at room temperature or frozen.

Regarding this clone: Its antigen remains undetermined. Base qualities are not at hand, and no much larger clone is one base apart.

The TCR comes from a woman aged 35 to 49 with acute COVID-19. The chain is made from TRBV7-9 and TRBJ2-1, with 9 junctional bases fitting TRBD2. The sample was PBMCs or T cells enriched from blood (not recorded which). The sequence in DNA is TGTGCCAGCAACCTCGAGACTAGCGGAGCTACGCCGTTCTTC. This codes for CASNLETSGATPFF. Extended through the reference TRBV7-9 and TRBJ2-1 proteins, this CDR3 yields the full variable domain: DTGVSQNPRHKITKRGQNVTFRCDPISEHNRLYWYRQTLGQGPEFLTYFQNEAQLEKSRLLSDRFSAERPKGSFSTLEIQRTEQGDSAMYLCASNLETSGATPFFGPGTRLTVL.